This T cell receptor (beta chain) appears in the sequencing data of a study of OX40 agonist ivuxolimab in advanced cancers. About the study: Patients took ivuxolimab, an agonistic anti-OX40 (CD134) antibody.

The study, taken as a whole, reports: Among T cells, CD8+ cells averaged more expanded clones than CD4+ cells.

Germline V CDR1 and CDR2: MGHRA, YSYEKL. J lost 6 bases, V lost 0 bases, and 5 bases had no gene match. This CDR3 contains 17 residues. Sequencing was performed with immunoSEQ multiplex PCR; in TCRdb, only in-frame clones are kept and a portion is missing. Of around 11,000 clones in the sample, approximately 69% were seen once. Regarding this clone: Its specificity is unknown.

Anyone with autoimmune disease history or systemic immunosuppression was excluded. The clonotype originates from an adult with an advanced solid tumor such as melanoma, head and neck, liver or kidney cancer. The material sequenced was CD4+ or CD8+ T cells sorted from blood, taken in a trial of the OX40 agonist ivuxolimab. The chain carries TRBV4-1 and TRBJ2-2; 12 nucleotides align to TRBD2. CDR3 amino acids: CASSQDQASGRAGELFF. For the CDR3, the DNA is TGCGCCAGCAGCCAAGATCAGGCTAGCGGGAGGGCCGGGGAGCTGTTTTTT.